This paragraph covers one T cell receptor (beta chain) sequence. Its target is unknown. The method was immunoSEQ multiplex PCR; TCRdb's version includes in-frame clones alone and lacks a portion of them. The repertoire includes some 2,100,000 clones, approximately 94% of them detected once, and around 1.7% sits in the top ten. Naive-designated CD8 cells lacked CD45RO, were positively enriched for CCR7, and omitted terminally differentiated effector memory CD45RA+ cells. The data derive from a study of shared clonotypes between healthy human individuals. Study as a whole: The cohort had two women and three men, ages 18 to 49.

The ends lost 6 bases at V and 3 bases at J; junction bases unmatched: 4. This CDR3 has 13 residues. CDR1 is MDHEN and CDR2 is SYDVKM in the germline V gene. The study's findings and limits: Clonotype sharing across donors was expected to vary with sequencing depth.

The chain has TRBV28 and TRBJ1-2; 7 positions agree with TRBD1. Sequences were obtained from naive CD8+ T cells from PBMCs. This receptor was obtained from a man between 18 and 35 years old in good health. Some clones in this sample may be carry-over from other donors' samples. CDR3 coding DNA: TGTGCCAGCAGCGACAGGGAGGACTATGGCTACACCTTC. It is translated as CASSDREDYGYTF.